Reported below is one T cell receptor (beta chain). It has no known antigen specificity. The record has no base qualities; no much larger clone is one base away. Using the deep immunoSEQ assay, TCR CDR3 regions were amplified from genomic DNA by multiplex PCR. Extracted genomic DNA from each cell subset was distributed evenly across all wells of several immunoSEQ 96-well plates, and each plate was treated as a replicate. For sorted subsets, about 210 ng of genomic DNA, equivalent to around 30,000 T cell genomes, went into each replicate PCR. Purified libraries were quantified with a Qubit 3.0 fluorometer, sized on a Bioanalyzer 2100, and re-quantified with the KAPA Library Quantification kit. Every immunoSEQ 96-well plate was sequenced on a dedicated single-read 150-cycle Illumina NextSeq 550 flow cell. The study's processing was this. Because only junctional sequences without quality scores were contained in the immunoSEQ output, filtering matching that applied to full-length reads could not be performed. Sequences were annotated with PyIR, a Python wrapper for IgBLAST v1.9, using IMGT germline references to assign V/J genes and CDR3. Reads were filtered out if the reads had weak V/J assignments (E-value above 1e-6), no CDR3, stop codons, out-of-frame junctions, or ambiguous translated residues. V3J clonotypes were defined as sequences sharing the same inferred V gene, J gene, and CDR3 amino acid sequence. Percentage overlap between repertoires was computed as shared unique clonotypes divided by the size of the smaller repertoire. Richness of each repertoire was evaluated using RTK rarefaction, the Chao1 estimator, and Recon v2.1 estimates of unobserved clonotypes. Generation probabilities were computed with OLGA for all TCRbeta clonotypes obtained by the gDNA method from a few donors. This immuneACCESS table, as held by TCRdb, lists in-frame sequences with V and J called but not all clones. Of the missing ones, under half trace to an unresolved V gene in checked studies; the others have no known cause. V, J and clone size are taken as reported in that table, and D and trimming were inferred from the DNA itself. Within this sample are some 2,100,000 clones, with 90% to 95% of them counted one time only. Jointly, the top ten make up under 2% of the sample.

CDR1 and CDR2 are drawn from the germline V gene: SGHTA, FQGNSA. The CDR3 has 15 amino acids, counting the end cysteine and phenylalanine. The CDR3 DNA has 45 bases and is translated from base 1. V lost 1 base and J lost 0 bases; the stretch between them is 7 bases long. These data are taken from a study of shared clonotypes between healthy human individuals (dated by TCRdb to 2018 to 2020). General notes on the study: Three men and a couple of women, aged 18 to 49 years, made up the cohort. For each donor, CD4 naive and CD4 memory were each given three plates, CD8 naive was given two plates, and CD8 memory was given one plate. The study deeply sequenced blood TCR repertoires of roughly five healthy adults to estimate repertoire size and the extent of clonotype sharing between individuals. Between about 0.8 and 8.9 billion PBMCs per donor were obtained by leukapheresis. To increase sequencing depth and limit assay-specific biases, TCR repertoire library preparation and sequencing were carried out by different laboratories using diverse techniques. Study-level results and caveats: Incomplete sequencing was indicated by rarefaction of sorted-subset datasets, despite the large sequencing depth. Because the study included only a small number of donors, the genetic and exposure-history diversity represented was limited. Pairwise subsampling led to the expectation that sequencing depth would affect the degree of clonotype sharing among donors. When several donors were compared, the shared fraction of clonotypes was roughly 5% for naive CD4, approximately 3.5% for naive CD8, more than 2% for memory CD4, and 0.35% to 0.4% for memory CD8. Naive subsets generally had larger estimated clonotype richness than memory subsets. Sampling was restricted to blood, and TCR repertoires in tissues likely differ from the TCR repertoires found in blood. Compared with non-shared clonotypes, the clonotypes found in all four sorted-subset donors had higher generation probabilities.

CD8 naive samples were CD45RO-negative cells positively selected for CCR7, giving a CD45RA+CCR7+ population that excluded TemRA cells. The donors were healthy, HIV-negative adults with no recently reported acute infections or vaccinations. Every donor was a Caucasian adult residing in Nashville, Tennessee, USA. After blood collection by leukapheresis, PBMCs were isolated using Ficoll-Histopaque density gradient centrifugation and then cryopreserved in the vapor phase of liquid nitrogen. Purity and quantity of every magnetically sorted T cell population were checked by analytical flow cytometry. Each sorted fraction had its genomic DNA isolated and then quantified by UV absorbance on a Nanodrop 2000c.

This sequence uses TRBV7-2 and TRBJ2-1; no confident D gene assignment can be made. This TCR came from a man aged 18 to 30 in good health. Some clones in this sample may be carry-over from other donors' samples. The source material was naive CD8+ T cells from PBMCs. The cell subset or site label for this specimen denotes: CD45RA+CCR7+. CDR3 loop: CASSLGRNSYNEQFF. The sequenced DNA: TGTGCCAGCAGCTTAGGTAGAAACTCCTACAATGAGCAGTTCTTC. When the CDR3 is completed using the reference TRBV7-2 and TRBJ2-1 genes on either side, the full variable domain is GAGVSQSPSNKVTEKGKDVELRCDPISGHTALYWYRQSLGQGLEFLIYFQGNSAPDKSGLPSDRFSAERTGGSVSTLTIQRTQQEDSAVYLCASSLGRNSYNEQFFGPGTRLTVL.